This T cell receptor beta chain originates from a study of blood T cell repertoires in COVID-19. Enrolment of Seattle patients took place during active infection, and they were followed longitudinally. Germline CDR1 MNHEY, CDR2 SMNVEV (reference sequence). The CDR3 contains 14 residues. V lost 6 bases to trimming and J lost 1 base; unmatched junction nucleotides: 3. Original processing methods: Amplification with reference gene primers provided the estimates of nucleated cell counts. Clones were read by immunoSEQ multiplex PCR, and TCRdb kept only the in-frame ones, dropping some. V, J and clone size are those of that table, while D and trimming were read from the DNA. The sample records around 100,000 clones, around 90% being singletons.

The TCR originated in a woman aged 50 to 65 with COVID-19, enrolled during active disease. Sequenced input: peripheral blood. This rearrangement joins TRBV27 to TRBJ2-3; 8 bases fit TRBD2. CDR3 nucleotide sequence: TGTGCCAGCAGACATAGCGGGGGCACAGATACGCAGTATTTT. Amino acids: CASRHSGGTDTQYF.